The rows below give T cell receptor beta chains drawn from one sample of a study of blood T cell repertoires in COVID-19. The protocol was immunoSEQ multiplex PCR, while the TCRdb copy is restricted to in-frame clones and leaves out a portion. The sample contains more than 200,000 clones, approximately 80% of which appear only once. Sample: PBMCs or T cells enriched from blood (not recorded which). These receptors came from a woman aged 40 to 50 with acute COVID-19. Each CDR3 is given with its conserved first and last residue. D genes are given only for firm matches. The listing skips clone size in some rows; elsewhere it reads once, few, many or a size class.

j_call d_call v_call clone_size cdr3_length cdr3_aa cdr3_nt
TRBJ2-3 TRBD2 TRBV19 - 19 CASSIRSGVAGRGTDTQYF TGTGCCAGTAGTATACGATCCGGCGTAGCGGGGCGGGGCACAGATACGCAGTATTTT
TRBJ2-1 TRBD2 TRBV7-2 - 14 CASSLVAGDNEQFF TGTGCCAGCAGCTTAGTAGCGGGAGACAATGAGCAGTTCTTC
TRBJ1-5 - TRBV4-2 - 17 CASSQGRQVGDNQPQHF TGTGCCAGCAGCCAGGGTCGACAGGTTGGAGACAATCAGCCCCAGCATTTT
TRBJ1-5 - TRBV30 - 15 CAWSVRRGSIQPQHF TGTGCCTGGAGTGTACGTCGGGGGAGCATTCAGCCCCAGCATTTT
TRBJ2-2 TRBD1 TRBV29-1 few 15 CSAASGTGYDGELFF TGCAGCGCCGCCTCCGGGACAGGTTACGATGGGGAGCTGTTTTTT
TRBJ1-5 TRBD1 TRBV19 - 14 CASSRDRGNQPQHF TGTGCCAGCAGCCGGGACAGGGGCAATCAGCCCCAGCATTTT
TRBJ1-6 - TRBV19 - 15 CASSSSGQLNSPLHF TGTGCCAGTAGTAGCTCGGGACAACTAAATTCACCCCTCCACTTT
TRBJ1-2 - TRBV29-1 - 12 CSTAGDRYGYTF TGCAGCACTGCAGGGGATAGGTATGGCTACACCTTC
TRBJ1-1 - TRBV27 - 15 CASSNRAWMNTEAFF TGTGCCAGCAGTAACAGGGCCTGGATGAACACTGAAGCTTTCTTT
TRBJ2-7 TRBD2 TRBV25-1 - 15 CASRNSGGPNYEQYF TGTGCCAGCAGGAATAGCGGGGGGCCCAACTACGAGCAGTACTTC
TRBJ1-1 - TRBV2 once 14 CASSEQGAGTEAFF TGTGCCAGCAGTGAACAAGGGGCCGGGACTGAAGCTTTCTTT
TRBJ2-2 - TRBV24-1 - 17 CATSPGGRRSNTGELFF TGTGCCACCAGTCCCGGAGGGCGGAGATCGAACACCGGGGAGCTGTTTTTT
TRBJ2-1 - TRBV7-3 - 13 CASRVDFGSEQFF TGTGCCAGCAGGGTGGACTTTGGTAGTGAGCAGTTCTTC
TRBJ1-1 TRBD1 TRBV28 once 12 CASNGRGLRAFF TGTGCCAGCAACGGGAGGGGGCTTAGGGCTTTCTTT
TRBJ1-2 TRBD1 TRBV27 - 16 CASSPTGLSFNYGYTF TGTGCCAGCAGTCCGACAGGGTTGAGTTTCAACTATGGCTACACCTTC
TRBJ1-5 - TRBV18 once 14 CASSPGEGGQPQHF TGTGCCAGCTCACCAGGGGAGGGGGGTCAGCCCCAGCATTTT